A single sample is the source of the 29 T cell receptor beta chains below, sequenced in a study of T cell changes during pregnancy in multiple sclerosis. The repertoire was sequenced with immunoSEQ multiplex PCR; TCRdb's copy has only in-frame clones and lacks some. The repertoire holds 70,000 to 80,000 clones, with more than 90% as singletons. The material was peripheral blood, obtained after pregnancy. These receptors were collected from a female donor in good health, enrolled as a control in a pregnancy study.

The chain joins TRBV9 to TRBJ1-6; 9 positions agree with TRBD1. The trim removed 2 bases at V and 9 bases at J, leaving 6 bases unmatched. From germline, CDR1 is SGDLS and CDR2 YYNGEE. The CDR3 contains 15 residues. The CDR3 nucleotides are TGTGCCAGCAGCGTTCTAGACAGGGGGGCTTCACCCCTCCACTTT. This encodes CASSVLDRGASPLHF.

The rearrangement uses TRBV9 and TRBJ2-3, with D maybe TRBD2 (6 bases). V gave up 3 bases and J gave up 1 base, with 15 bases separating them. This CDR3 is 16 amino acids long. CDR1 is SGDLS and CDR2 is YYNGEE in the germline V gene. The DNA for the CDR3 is TGTGCCAGCAGCGGGAGGGGCCCGGCGGGCACAGATACGCAGTATTTT. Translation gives CASSGRGPAGTDTQYF.

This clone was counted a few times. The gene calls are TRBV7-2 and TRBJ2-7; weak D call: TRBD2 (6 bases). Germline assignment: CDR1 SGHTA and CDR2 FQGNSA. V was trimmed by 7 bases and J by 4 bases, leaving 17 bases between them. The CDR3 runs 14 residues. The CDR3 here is CASTTARAGYEQYF. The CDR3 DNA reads TGTGCCAGCACCACCGCAAGGGCGGGGTACGAGCAGTACTTC.

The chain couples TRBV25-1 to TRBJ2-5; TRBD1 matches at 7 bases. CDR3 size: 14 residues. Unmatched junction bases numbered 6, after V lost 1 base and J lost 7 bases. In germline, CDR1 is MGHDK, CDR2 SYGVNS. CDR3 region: CASSEWKGAGTQYF. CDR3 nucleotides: TGTGCCAGCAGTGAATGGAAGGGGGCCGGGACCCAGTACTTC.

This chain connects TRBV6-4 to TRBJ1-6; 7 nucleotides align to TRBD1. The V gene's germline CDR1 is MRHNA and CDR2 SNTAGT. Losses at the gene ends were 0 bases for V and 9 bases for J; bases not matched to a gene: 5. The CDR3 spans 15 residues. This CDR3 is CASSDSTGKGSPLHF. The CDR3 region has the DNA TGTGCCAGCAGTGACTCGACAGGGAAGGGTTCACCCCTCCACTTT.

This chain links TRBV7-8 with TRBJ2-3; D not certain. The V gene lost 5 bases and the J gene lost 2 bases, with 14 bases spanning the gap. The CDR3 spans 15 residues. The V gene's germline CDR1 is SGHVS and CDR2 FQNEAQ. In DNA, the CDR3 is TGTGCCAGCAGCCCGCTAGAAGGAGACACAGATACGCAGTATTTT. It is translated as CASSPLEGDTDTQYF.

This CDR3 is CASTPLSGNTIYF. The CDR3 nucleotides read TGTGCCTCCACACCCCTTTCTGGAAACACCATATATTTT. The chain uses TRBV7-9 and TRBJ1-3, with no clear D. Germline values: CDR1 SEHNR, CDR2 FQNEAQ (reference sequence). Trimming cost V 11 bases and J 1 base, with 12 bases left between them. This CDR3 is built from 13 residues. Filled out from reference TRBV7-9 and TRBJ1-3, the complete variable domain reads DTGVSQNPRHKITKRGQNVTFRCDPISEHNRLYWYRQTLGQGPEFLTYFQNEAQLEKSRLLSDRFSAERPKGSFSTLEIQRTEQGDSAMYLCASTPLSGNTIYFGEGSWLTVV.

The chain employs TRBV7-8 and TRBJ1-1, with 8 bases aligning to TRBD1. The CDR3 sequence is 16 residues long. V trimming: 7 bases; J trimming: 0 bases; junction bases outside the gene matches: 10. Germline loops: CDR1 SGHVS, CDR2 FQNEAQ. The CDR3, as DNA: TGTGCCAGCACCAAGGACAGGGCGTTCATGAACACTGAAGCTTTCTTT. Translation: CASTKDRAFMNTEAFF.

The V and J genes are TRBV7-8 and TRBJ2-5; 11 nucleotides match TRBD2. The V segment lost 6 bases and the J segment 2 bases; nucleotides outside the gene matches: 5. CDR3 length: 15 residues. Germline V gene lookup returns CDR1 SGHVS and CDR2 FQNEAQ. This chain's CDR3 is CASRTSGVQQETQYF. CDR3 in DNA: TGTGCCAGCAGGACTAGCGGGGTTCAGCAAGAGACCCAGTACTTC.

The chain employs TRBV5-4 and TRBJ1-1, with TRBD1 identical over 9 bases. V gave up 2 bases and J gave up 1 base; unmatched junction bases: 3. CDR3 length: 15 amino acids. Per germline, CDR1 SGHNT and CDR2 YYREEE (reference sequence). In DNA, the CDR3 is TGTGCCAGCAGCTTCGGACAGGGGACGAACACTGAAGCTTTCTTT. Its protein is CASSFGQGTNTEAFF.

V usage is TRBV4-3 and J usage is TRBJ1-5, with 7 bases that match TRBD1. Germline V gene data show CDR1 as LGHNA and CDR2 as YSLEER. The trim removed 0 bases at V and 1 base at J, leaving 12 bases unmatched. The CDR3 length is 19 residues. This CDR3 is CASSQDWRGRKESNQPQHF. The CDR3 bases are TGCGCCAGCAGCCAAGATTGGAGGGGGCGGAAAGAGAGCAATCAGCCCCAGCATTTT.

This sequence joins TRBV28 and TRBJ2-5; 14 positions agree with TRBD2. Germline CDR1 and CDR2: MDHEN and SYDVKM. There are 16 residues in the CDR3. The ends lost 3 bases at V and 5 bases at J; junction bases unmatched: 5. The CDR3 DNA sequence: TGTGCCAGCAGTTTTGGGACTAGCGGGAGTTGGGAGACCCAGTACTTC. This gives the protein CASSFGTSGSWETQYF.

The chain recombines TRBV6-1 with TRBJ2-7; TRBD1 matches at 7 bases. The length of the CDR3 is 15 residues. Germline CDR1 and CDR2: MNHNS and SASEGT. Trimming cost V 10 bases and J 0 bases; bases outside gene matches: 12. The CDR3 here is CAILPSTGTSYEQYF. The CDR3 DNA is TGTGCCATCCTTCCCTCGACAGGGACCTCCTACGAGCAGTACTTC.

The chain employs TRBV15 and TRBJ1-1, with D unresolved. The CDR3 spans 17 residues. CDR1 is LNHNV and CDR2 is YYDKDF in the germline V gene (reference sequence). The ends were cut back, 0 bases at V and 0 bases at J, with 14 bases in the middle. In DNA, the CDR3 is TGTGCCACCAGCAGAGATCGGAGCGGCACCCTGAACACTGAAGCTTTCTTT. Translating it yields CATSRDRSGTLNTEAFF.

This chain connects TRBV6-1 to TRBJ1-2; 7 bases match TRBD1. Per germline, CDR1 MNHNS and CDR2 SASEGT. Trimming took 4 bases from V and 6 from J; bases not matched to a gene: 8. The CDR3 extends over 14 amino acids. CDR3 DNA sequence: TGTGCCAGCAGTGTTGGGGGCAGGGGGGATGGCTACACCTTC. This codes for CASSVGGRGDGYTF.

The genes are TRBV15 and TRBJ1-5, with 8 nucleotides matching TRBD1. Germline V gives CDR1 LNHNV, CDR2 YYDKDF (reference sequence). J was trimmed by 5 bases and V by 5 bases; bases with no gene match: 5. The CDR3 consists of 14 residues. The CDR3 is CATSGQGRDQPQHF. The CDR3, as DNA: TGTGCCACCAGCGGACAGGGTCGGGATCAGCCCCAGCATTTT.

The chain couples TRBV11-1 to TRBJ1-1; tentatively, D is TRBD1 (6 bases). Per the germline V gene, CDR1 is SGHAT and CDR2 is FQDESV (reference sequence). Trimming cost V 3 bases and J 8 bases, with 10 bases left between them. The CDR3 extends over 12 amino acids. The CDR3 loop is CASSLEDREAFF. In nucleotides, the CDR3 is TGTGCCAGCAGCTTGGAGGACAGAGAAGCTTTCTTT.

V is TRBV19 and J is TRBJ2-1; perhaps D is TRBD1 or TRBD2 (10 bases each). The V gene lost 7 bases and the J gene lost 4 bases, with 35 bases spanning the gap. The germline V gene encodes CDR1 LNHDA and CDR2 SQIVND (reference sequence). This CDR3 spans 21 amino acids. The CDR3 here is CASTSDRGGFSGGINYNEQFF. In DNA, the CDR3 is TGTGCCAGTACCTCGGACAGGGGGGGTTTTAGCGGGGGGATTAATTACAATGAGCAGTTCTTC.

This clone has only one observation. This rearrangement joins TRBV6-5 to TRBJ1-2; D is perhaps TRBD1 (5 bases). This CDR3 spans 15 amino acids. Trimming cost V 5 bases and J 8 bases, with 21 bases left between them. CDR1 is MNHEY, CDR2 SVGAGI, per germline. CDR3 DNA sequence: TGTGCCAGCAGTCGCGAAACTTCCAGGGTGGAAGGCTACACCTTC. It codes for CASSRETSRVEGYTF.

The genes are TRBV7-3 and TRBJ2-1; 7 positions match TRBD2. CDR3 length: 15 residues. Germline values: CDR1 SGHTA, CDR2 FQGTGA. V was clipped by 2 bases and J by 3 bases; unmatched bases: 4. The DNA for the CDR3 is TGTGCCAGCAGCTTAGGAAGGACTAGCTACAATGAGCAGTTCTTC. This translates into CASSLGRTSYNEQFF.

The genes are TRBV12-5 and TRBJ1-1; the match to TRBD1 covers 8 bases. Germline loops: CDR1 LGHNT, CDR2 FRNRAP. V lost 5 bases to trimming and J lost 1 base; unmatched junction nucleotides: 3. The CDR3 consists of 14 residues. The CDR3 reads CASGIGQGNTEAFF. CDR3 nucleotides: TGTGCTAGTGGTATAGGACAGGGGAACACTGAAGCTTTCTTT. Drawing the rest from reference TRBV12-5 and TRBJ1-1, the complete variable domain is DARVTQTPRHKVTEMGQEVTMRCQPILGHNTVFWYRQTMMQGLELLAYFRNRAPLDDSGMPKDRFSAEMPDATLATLKIQPSEPRDSAVYFCASGIGQGNTEAFFGQGTRLTVV.

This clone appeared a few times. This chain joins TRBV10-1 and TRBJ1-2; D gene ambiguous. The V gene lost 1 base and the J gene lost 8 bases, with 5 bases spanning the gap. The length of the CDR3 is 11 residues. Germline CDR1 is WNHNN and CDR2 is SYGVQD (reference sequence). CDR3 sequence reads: CASSELGGYTF. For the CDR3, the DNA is TGCGCCAGCAGTGAGTTGGGCGGCTACACCTTC.

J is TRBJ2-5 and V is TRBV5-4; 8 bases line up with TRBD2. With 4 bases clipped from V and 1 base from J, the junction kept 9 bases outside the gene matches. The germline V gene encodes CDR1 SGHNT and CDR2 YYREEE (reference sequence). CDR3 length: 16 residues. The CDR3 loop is CASSRGGGGLQETQYF. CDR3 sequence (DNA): TGTGCCAGCAGCCGGGGGGGCGGGGGACTCCAAGAGACCCAGTACTTC.

The CDR3 bases are TGTGCCAGCAGACAGGAATTCAATCAGCCCCAGCATTTT. It translates to CASRQEFNQPQHF. The rearrangement links TRBV6-5 to TRBJ1-5; a weak D match, TRBD1 (5 bases). The CDR3 is 13 residues long. The ends were cut back, 6 bases at V and 3 bases at J, with 9 bases in the middle. The germline V gene encodes CDR1 MNHEY and CDR2 SVGAGI.

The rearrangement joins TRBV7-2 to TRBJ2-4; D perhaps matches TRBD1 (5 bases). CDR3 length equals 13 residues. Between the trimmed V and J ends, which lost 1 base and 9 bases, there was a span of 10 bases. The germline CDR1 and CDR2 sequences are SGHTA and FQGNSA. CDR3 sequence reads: CASSLGAGPIQYF. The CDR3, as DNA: TGTGCCAGCAGCTTAGGGGCAGGGCCCATTCAGTACTTC.

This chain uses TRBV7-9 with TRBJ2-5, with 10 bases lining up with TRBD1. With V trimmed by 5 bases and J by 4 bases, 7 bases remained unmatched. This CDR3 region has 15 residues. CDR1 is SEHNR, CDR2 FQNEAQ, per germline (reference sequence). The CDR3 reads CASSTRDRGRETQYF. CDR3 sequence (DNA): TGTGCCAGCAGCACCCGGGACAGGGGACGAGAGACCCAGTACTTC. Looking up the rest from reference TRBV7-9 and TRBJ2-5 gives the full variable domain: DTGVSQNPRHKITKRGQNVTFRCDPISEHNRLYWYRQTLGQGPEFLTYFQNEAQLEKSRLLSDRFSAERPKGSFSTLEIQRTEQGDSAMYLCASSTRDRGRETQYFGPGTRLLVL.

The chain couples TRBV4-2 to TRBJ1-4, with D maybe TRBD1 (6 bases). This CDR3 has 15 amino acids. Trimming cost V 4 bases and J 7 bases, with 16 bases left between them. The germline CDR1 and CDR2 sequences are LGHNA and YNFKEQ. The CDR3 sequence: CASSPLTGGSEKLFF. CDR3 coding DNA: TGTGCCAGCAGCCCCCTGACAGGTGGGAGTGAAAAACTGTTTTTT.

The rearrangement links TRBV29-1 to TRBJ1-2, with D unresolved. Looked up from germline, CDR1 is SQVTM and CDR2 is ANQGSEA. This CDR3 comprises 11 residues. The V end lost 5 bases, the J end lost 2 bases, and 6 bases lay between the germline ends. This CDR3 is CSVTANYGYTF. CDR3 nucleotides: TGCAGCGTTACAGCAAACTATGGCTACACCTTC.

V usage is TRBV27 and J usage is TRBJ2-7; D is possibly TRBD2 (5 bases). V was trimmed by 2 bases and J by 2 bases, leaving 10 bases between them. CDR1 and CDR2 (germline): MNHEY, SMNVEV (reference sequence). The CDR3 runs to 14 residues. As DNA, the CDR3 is TGTGCCAGCAGTTTAGAGGGCAGCACCTACGAGCAGTACTTC. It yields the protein CASSLEGSTYEQYF.